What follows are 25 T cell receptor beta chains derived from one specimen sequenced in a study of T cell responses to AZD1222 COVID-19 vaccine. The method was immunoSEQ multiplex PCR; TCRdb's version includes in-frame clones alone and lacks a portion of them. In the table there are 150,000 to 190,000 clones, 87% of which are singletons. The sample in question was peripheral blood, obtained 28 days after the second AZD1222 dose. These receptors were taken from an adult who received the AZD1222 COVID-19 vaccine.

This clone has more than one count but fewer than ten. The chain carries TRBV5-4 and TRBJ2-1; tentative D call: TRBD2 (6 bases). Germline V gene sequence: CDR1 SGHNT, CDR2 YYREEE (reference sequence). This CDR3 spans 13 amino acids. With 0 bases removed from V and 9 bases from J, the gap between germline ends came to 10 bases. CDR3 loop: CASSLGSGVEQFF. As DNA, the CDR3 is TGTGCCAGCAGCTTGGGTAGCGGCGTTGAGCAGTTCTTC.

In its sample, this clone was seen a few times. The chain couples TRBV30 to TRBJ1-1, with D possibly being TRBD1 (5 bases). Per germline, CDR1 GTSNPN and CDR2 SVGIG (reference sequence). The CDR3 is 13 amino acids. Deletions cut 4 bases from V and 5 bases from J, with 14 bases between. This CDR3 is CAWITRVMTEAFF. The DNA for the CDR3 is TGTGCCTGGATCACCAGGGTGATGACTGAAGCTTTCTTT.

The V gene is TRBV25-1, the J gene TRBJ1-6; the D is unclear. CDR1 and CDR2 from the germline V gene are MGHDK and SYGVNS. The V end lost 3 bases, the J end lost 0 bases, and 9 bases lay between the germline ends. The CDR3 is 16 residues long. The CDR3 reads CASSEGSSSYNSPLHF. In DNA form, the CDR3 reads TGTGCCAGCAGTGAGGGGTCGAGCTCCTATAATTCACCCCTCCACTTT.

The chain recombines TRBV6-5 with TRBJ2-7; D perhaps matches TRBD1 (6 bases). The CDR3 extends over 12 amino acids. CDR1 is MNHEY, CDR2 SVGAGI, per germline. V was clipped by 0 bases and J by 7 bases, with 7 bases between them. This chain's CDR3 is CASSYSGTEQYF. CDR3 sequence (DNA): TGTGCCAGCAGTTACTCCGGGACAGAGCAGTACTTC.

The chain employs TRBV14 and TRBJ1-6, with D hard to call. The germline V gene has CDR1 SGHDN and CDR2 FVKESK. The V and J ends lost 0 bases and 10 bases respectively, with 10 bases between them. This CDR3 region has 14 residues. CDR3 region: CASSQDRVRSPLHF. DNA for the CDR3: TGTGCCAGCAGCCAAGATAGGGTGCGGTCACCCCTCCACTTT.

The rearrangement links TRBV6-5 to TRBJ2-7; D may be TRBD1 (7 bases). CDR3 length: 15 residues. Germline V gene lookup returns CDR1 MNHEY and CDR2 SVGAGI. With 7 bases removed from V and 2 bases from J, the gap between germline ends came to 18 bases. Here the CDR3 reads CASNPGGGQTYEQYF. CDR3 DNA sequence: TGTGCCAGCAACCCCGGAGGGGGACAGACCTACGAGCAGTACTTC.

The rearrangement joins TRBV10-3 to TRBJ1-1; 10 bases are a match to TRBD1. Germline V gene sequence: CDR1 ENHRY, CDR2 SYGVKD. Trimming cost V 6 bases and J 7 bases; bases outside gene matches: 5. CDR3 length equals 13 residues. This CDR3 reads CAIRDRGPGEAFF. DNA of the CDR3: TGTGCCATCAGAGACAGGGGGCCAGGTGAAGCTTTCTTT.

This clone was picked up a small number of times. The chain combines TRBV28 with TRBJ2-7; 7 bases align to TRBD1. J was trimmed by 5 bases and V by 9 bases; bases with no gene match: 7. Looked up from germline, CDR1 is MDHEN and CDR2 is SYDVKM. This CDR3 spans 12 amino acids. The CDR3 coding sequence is TGTGCCAGTGGGCAGGGGGTCGACGAGCAGTACTTC. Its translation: CASGQGVDEQYF.

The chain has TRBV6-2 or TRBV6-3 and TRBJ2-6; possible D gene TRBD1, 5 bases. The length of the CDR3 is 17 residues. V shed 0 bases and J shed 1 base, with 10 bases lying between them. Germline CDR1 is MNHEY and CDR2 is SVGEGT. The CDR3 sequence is CASSYSFSGSGANVLTF. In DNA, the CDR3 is TGTGCCAGCAGTTACTCGTTTTCAGGGTCTGGGGCCAACGTCCTGACTTTC.

The chain's CDR3 is CASSLLRTGLGEQYF. The DNA of the CDR3 is TGTGCCAGCAGCCTTCTGAGGACAGGCCTTGGCGAGCAGTACTTC. This chain uses TRBV7-2 with TRBJ2-7, with 7 bases that match TRBD1. In germline, CDR1 is SGHTA, CDR2 FQGNSA. V gave up 5 bases and J gave up 6 bases; unmatched junction bases: 13. The CDR3 extends over 15 amino acids.

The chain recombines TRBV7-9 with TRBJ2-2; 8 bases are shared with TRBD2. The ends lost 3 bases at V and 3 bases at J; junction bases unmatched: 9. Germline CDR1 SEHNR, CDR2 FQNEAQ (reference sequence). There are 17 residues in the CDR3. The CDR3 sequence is CASSFSILLADTGELFF. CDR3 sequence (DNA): TGTGCCAGCAGCTTTTCTATTTTACTAGCGGACACCGGGGAGCTGTTTTTT.

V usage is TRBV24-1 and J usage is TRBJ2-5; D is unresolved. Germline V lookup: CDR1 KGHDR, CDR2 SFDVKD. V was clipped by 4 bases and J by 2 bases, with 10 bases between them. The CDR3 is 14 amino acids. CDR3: CATSDPTVQETQYF. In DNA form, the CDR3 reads TGTGCCACCAGTGACCCGACGGTTCAAGAGACCCAGTACTTC.

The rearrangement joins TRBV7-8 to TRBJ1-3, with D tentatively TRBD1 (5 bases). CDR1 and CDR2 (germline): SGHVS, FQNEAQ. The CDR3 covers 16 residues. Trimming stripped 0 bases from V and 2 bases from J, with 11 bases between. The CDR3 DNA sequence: TGTGCCAGCAGCTTAGCCCAGGGTGCCCCTGGAAACACCATATATTTT. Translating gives CASSLAQGAPGNTIYF.

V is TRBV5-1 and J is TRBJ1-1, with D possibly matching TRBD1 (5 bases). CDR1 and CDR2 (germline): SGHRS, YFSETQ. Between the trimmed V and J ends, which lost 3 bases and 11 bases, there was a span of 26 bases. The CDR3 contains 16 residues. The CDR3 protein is CASSSGGVGAGAGAFF. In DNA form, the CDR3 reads TGCGCCAGCAGCTCCGGCGGGGTTGGGGCCGGGGCTGGGGCTTTCTTT.

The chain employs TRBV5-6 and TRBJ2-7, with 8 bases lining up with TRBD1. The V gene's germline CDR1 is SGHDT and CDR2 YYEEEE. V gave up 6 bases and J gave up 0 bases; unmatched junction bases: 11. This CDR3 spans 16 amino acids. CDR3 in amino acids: CASNRWDRPSSYEQYF. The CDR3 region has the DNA TGTGCCAGCAACCGATGGGACAGGCCGAGCTCCTACGAGCAGTACTTC.

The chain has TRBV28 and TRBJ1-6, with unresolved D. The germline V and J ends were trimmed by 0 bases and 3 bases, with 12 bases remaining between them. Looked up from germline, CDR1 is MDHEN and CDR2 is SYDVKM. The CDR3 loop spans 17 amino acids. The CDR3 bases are TGTGCCAGCAGTTTATGGGGCACCCAGTACTATAATTCACCCCTCCACTTT. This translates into CASSLWGTQYYNSPLHF.

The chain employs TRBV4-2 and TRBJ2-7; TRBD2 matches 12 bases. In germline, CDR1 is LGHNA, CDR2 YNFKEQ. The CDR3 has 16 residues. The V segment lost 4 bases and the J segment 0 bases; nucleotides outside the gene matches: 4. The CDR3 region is CASSPQGLAGSYEQYF. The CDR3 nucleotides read TGTGCCAGCAGCCCTCAGGGACTAGCGGGCTCCTACGAGCAGTACTTC.

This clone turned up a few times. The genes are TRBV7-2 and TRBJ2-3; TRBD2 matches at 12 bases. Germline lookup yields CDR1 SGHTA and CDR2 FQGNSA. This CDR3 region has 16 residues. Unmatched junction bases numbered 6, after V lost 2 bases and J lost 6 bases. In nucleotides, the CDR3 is TGTGCCAGCAGCTTACTAGCGGGAGGGCCATCCGATACGCAGTATTTT. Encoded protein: CASSLLAGGPSDTQYF.

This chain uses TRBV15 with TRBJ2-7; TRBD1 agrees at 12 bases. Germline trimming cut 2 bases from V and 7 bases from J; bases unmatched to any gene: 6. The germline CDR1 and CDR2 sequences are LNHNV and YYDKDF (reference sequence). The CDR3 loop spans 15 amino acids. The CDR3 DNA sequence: TGTGCCACCAGCAGACCGGGACAGGGGGCCAGGGAGCAGTACTTC. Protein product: CATSRPGQGAREQYF.

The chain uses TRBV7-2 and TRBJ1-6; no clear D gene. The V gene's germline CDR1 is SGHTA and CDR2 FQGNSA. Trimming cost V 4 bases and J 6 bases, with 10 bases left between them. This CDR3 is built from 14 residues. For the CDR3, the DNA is TGTGCCAGCAGCTCCAGGTTGACTAATTCACCCCTCCACTTT. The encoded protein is CASSSRLTNSPLHF.

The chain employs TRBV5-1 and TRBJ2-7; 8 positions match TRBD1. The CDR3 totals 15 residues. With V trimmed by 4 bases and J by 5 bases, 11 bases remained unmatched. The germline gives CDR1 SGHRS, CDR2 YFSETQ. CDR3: CASSKGQGKVHEQYF. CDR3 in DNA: TGCGCCAGCAGCAAAGGACAGGGCAAGGTCCACGAGCAGTACTTC.

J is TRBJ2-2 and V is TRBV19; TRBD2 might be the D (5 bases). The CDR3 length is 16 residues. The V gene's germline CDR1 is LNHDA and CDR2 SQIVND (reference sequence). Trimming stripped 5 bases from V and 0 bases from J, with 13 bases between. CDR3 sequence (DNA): TGTGCCAGTAGTGGGAGAGTCAACGCGAACACCGGGGAGCTGTTTTTT. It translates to CASSGRVNANTGELFF.

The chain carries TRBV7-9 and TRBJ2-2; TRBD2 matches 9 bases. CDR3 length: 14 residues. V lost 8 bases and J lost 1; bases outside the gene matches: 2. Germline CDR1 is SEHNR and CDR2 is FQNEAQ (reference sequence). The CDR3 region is CASRLAVNTGELFF. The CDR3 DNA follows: TGTGCCAGCCGACTAGCGGTGAACACCGGGGAGCTGTTTTTT. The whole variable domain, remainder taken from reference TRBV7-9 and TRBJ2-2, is DTGVSQNPRHKITKRGQNVTFRCDPISEHNRLYWYRQTLGQGPEFLTYFQNEAQLEKSRLLSDRFSAERPKGSFSTLEIQRTEQGDSAMYLCASRLAVNTGELFFGEGSRLTVL.

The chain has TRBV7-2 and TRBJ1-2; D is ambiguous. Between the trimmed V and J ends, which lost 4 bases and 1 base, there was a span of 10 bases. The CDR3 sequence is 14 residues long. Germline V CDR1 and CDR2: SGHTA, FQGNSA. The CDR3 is CASSSGLFNYGYTF. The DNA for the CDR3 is TGTGCCAGCAGCTCCGGTCTATTTAACTATGGCTACACCTTC.

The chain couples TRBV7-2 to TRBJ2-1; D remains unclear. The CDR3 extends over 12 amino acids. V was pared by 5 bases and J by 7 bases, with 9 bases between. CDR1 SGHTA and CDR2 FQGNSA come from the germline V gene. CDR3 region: CASSPTENEQFF. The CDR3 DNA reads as TGTGCCAGCAGCCCGACCGAGAATGAGCAGTTCTTC. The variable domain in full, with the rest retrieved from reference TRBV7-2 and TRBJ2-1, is GAGVSQSPSNKVTEKGKDVELRCDPISGHTALYWYRQSLGQGLEFLIYFQGNSAPDKSGLPSDRFSAERTGGSVSTLTIQRTQQEDSAVYLCASSPTENEQFFGPGTRLTVL.